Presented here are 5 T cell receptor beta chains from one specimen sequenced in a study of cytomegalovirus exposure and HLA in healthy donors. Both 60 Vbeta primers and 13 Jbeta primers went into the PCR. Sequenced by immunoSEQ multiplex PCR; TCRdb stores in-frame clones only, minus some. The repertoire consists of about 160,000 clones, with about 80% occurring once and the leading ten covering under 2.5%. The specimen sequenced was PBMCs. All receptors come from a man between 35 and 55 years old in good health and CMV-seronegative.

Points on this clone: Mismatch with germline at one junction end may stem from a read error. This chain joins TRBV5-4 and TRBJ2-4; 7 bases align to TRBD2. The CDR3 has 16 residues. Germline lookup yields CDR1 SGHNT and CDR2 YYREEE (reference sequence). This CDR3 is CASSLAGGEGKNSQYF. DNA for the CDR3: TGTGCCAGCAGCTTGGCGGGCGGGGAGGGCAAAAACAGTCAGTACTTC.

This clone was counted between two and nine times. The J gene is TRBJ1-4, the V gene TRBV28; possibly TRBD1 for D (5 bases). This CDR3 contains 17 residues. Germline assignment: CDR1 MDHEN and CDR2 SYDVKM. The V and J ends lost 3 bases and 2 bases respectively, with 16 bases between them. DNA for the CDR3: TGTGCCAGCAGTTTGACAGTTATGGTCTCGACTAATGAAAAACTGTTTTTT. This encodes CASSLTVMVSTNEKLFF. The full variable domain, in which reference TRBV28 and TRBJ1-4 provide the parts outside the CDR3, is DVKVTQSSRYLVKRTGEKVFLECVQDMDHENMFWYRQDPGLGLRLIYFSYDVKMKEKGDIPEGYSVSREKKERFSLILESASTNQTSMYLCASSLTVMVSTNEKLFFGSGTQLSVL.

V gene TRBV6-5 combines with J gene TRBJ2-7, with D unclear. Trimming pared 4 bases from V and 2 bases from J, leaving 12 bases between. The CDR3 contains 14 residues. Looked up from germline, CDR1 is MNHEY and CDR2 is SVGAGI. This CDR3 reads CASSSWSSTYEQYF. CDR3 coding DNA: TGTGCCAGCAGTTCCTGGAGTAGTACCTACGAGCAGTACTTC.

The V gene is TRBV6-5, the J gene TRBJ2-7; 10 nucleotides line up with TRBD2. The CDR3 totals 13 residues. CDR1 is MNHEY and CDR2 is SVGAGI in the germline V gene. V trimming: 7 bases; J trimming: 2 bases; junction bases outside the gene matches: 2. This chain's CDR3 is CASKREGPYEQYF. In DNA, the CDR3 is TGTGCCAGCAAGCGGGAGGGCCCCTACGAGCAGTACTTC.

For the CDR3, the DNA is TGTGCCAGTAGTGCGGGGAGGGCATATGAGCAGTTCTTC. It codes for CASSAGRAYEQFF. The chain is built from TRBV19 and TRBJ2-1; TRBD2 aligns across 7 bases. The V and J ends lost 5 bases and 8 bases, in that order; junction bases with no gene match: 6. This CDR3 has 13 residues. The germline gives CDR1 LNHDA, CDR2 SQIVND (reference sequence).